The 20 T cell receptor beta chains in this list originate from one sample, sequenced in a study of cytomegalovirus exposure and HLA in healthy donors. Method: immunoSEQ multiplex PCR; TCRdb's copy keeps in-frame clones and lacks some. The sample yields 200,000 to 300,000 clones, 70% to 90% seen once. Input material: PBMCs. The receptors stem from a woman under 40 in good health and CMV-seropositive.

This clone was observed a handful of times. The CDR3 nucleotides read TGTGCCATCAGTGAGGCCAGGGCTCCCTATGGCTACACCTTC. Translated, it gives CAISEARAPYGYTF. The V gene is TRBV10-3, the J gene TRBJ1-2; D perhaps matches TRBD1 (5 bases). In germline, CDR1 is ENHRY, CDR2 SYGVKD. The CDR3 runs to 14 residues. Deletions cut 2 bases from V and 4 bases from J, with 11 bases between.

This clone was picked up a small number of times. The CDR3 DNA reads TGTGCCAGCAGTCACCCCGGGGTGGGGGAGGCCGGTGGCTACACCTTC. This sequence encodes CASSHPGVGEAGGYTF. The chain is built from TRBV25-1 and TRBJ1-2; tentative D call: TRBD1 (5 bases). CDR3 size: 16 residues. The V end was cut by 5 bases, the J end by 7 bases, with 23 bases between. The V gene's germline CDR1 is MGHDK and CDR2 SYGVNS.

The J gene is TRBJ2-1, the V gene TRBV29-1; TRBD2 agrees at 11 bases. Germline V gene data show CDR1 as SQVTM and CDR2 as ANQGSEA. This CDR3 has 13 residues. The trim removed 5 bases at V and 6 bases at J, leaving 3 bases unmatched. CDR3 region: CSVLAGGRNEQFF. The DNA for the CDR3 is TGCAGCGTTTTAGCGGGAGGGCGCAATGAGCAGTTCTTC.

The rearrangement joins TRBV4-1 to TRBJ2-5; 8 bases map to TRBD2. Germline V CDR1 and CDR2: MGHRA, YSYEKL. The V and J ends lost 1 base and 4 bases, in that order; junction bases with no gene match: 14. The CDR3 has 18 amino acids. The CDR3 region has the DNA TGCGCCAGCAGCCAAGCGAGTACTAGCGGAAGAGTTGGAGAGACCCAGTACTTC. Its protein is CASSQASTSGRVGETQYF.

The CDR3 loop reads CASSRTSGRFDEQYF. The CDR3 region has the DNA TGTGCCAGCAGCCGGACTAGCGGGAGATTCGACGAGCAGTACTTC. The V and J genes are TRBV9 and TRBJ2-7, with TRBD2 matching over 13 bases. The length of the CDR3 is 15 residues. CDR1 SGDLS and CDR2 YYNGEE come from the germline V gene. The V gene end was trimmed by 4 bases and the J gene end by 5 bases; junction bases not matched to a gene: 6.

The chain combines TRBV7-8 with TRBJ1-1, with a tentative D call TRBD1 (6 bases). The V gene lost 0 bases and the J gene lost 4 bases, with 12 bases spanning the gap. Germline assignment: CDR1 SGHVS and CDR2 FQNEAQ. The CDR3 consists of 15 residues. The CDR3 nucleotides read TGTGCCAGCAGCTTAGCTGGACAGTGGGGCACTGAAGCTTTCTTT. Translation gives CASSLAGQWGTEAFF.

V usage is TRBV28 and J usage is TRBJ2-7; 7 positions match TRBD2. The CDR3 covers 15 residues. The V and J ends lost 4 bases and 2 bases, in that order; junction bases with no gene match: 8. CDR1 and CDR2 (germline): MDHEN, SYDVKM. The DNA of the CDR3 is TGTGCCAGCAGTTATGGGGGGGGTGGCACCTACGAGCAGTACTTC. Protein sequence: CASSYGGGGTYEQYF.

This clone showed up just a few times. The rearrangement joins TRBV27 to TRBJ1-2; D perhaps matches TRBD1 (5 bases). This CDR3 has 13 amino acids. Trimming removed 3 bases from V and 6 bases from J, with 11 bases in between. Per the germline V gene, CDR1 is MNHEY and CDR2 is SMNVEV (reference sequence). CDR3 region: CASSLGPGDGYTF. The CDR3, as DNA: TGTGCCAGCAGTTTGGGACCGGGGGATGGCTACACCTTC.

The DNA for the CDR3 is TGTGCCAGCAGTTACGGCAGGCCAGACCACCAAAATGAGCAGTTCTTC. The encoded protein is CASSYGRPDHQNEQFF. J is TRBJ2-1 and V is TRBV6-5; D is undetermined. CDR1 MNHEY and CDR2 SVGAGI come from the germline V gene. CDR3 length: 16 amino acids. V lost 2 bases and J lost 7, with 18 bases in between.

The V call is TRBV30, the J call TRBJ1-1, with D hard to call. Germline V gene sequence: CDR1 GTSNPN, CDR2 SVGIG (reference sequence). This CDR3 has 13 amino acids. Trimming left V 6 bases short and J 1 base short, with 12 bases between. CDR3 sequence reads: CACLPAGNTEAFF. The CDR3 DNA sequence: TGTGCCTGCCTCCCGGCGGGGAACACTGAAGCTTTCTTT. The full variable domain, completed using reference TRBV30 and TRBJ1-1, is SQTIHQWPATLVQPVGSPLSLECTVEGTSNPNLYWYRQAAGRGLQLLFYSVGIGQISSEVPQNLSASRPQDRQFILSSKKLLLSDSGFYLCACLPAGNTEAFFGQGTRLTVV.

This chain links TRBV6-1 with TRBJ2-2, with TRBD1 identical over 9 bases. The ends lost 3 bases at V and 3 bases at J; junction bases unmatched: 2. Germline V gene sequence: CDR1 MNHNS, CDR2 SASEGT. The CDR3 extends over 15 amino acids. CDR3 region: CASSDGTGHTGELFF. The CDR3 nucleotides are TGTGCCAGCAGTGATGGGACAGGGCACACCGGGGAGCTGTTTTTT.

V usage is TRBV5-1 and J usage is TRBJ2-2; 9 bases agree with TRBD2. The CDR3 is 12 amino acids. Looked up from germline, CDR1 is SGHRS and CDR2 is YFSETQ. Trimming removed 5 bases from V and 8 bases from J; junction bases left unmatched: 1. The CDR3: CASRTSGGELFF. In DNA, the CDR3 is TGCGCCAGCAGGACTAGCGGTGGGGAGCTGTTTTTT. The full variable domain, in which reference TRBV5-1 and TRBJ2-2 provide the parts outside the CDR3, is KAGVTQTPRYLIKTRGQQVTLSCSPISGHRSVSWYQQTPGQGLQFLFEYFSETQRNKGNFPGRFSGRQFSNSRSEMNVSTLELGDSALYLCASRTSGGELFFGEGSRLTVL.

The rearrangement uses TRBV27 and TRBJ1-2, with D perhaps TRBD1 (6 bases). Trimming cost V 7 bases and J 4 bases, with 10 bases left between them. Looked up from germline, CDR1 is MNHEY and CDR2 is SMNVEV (reference sequence). CDR3 length equals 12 residues. The CDR3 DNA follows: TGTGCCAGCAAGGACAGTCTCTATGGCTACACCTTC. It specifies CASKDSLYGYTF.

Remarks on this clone: One junction end does not reproduce the germline sequence, and a read error may be involved. The rearrangement links TRBV20-1 to TRBJ2-7, with 7 bases identical to TRBD1. Germline V gene sequence: CDR1 DFQATT, CDR2 SNEGSKA (reference sequence). This CDR3 comprises 8 residues. The chain's CDR3 is CSATTGDF. For the CDR3, the DNA is TGCAGTGCTACCACAGGGGACTTC.

The genes are TRBV25-1 and TRBJ2-1, with 9 bases matching TRBD1. Losses at the gene ends were 4 bases for V and 7 bases for J; bases not matched to a gene: 11. The length of the CDR3 is 16 residues. Germline CDR1 reads MGHDK; CDR2 reads SYGVNS. For the CDR3, the DNA is TGTGCCAGCAGTGTCGGAGGGGGACAGGGAGGGAATGAGCAGTTCTTC. Translated: CASSVGGGQGGNEQFF. The entire variable domain, with the rest obtained from reference TRBV25-1 and TRBJ2-1, is as follows: EADIYQTPRYLVIGTGKKITLECSQTMGHDKMYWYQQDPGMELHLIHYSYGVNSTEKGDLSSESTVSRIRTEHFPLTLESARPSHTSQYLCASSVGGGQGGNEQFFGPGTRLTVL.

V and J are TRBV2 and TRBJ2-7, with 8 bases that match TRBD1. This CDR3 is built from 13 residues. V shed 3 bases, J shed 3 bases, and the junction held 1 base outside the gene matches. Germline V lookup: CDR1 SNHLY, CDR2 FYNNEI. CDR3 loop: CASSETGDYEQYF. CDR3 bases: TGTGCCAGCAGTGAGACAGGGGACTACGAGCAGTACTTC.

The V gene is TRBV7-8, the J gene TRBJ1-5, with D possibly matching TRBD1 (5 bases). Deletions cut 5 bases from V and 0 bases from J, with 8 bases between. Per the germline V gene, CDR1 is SGHVS and CDR2 is FQNEAQ. The CDR3 extends over 14 amino acids. CDR3 coding DNA: TGTGCCAGCAGCCACAGGATTAGCAATCAGCCCCAGCATTTT. This codes for CASSHRISNQPQHF.

This clone has just one count. The chain uses TRBV15 and TRBJ2-3, with 7 bases lining up with TRBD2. The CDR3 covers 15 residues. The germline V gene has CDR1 LNHNV and CDR2 YYDKDF (reference sequence). J lost 6 bases, V lost 0 bases, and 6 bases had no gene match. As DNA, the CDR3 is TGTGCCACCAGCAGAGAACCCACGGGAGGCGATACGCAGTATTTT. Protein sequence: CATSREPTGGDTQYF.

This chain links TRBV5-1 with TRBJ2-7; the match to TRBD1 covers 7 bases. Germline V gene sequence: CDR1 SGHRS, CDR2 YFSETQ. V shed 4 bases, J shed 2 bases, and the junction held 6 bases outside the gene matches. This CDR3 spans 14 amino acids. CDR3: CASSPRQGTYEQYF. The DNA of the CDR3 is TGCGCCAGCAGCCCCAGACAGGGTACCTACGAGCAGTACTTC.

CDR3 loop: CASSLVGGRAEEQFF. Here the CDR3 DNA reads TGTGCCAGCAGCCTAGTCGGGGGGAGGGCAGAAGAGCAGTTCTTC. The V and J genes are TRBV28 and TRBJ2-1, with 7 bases matching TRBD2. The CDR3 totals 15 residues. V was clipped by 6 bases and J by 10 bases; unmatched bases: 15. Germline CDR1 reads MDHEN; CDR2 reads SYDVKM.